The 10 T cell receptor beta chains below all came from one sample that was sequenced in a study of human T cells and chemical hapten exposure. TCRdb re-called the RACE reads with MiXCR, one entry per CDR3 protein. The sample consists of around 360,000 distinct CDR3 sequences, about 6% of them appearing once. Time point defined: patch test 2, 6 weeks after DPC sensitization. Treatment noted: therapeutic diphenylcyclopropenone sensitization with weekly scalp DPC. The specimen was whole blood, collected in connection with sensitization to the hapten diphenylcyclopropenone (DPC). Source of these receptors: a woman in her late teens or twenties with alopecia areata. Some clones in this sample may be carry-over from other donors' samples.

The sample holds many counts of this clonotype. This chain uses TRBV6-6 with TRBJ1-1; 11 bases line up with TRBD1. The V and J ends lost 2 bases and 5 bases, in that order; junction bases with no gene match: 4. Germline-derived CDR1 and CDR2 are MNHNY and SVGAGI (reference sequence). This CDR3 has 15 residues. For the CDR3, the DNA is TGTGCCAGCAGTTACCCGGACAGGGGGCATACTGAAGCTTTCTTT. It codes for CASSYPDRGHTEAFF.

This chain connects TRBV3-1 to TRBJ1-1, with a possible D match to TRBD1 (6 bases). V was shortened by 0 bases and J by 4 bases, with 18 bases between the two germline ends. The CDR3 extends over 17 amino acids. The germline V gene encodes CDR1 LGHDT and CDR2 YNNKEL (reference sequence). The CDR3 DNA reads TGTGCCAGCAGCCAAGATGTGAGATCCAGGGGAGGCACTGAAGCTTTCTTT. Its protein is CASSQDVRSRGGTEAFF. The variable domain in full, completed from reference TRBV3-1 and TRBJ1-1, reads DTAVSQTPKYLVTQMGNDKSIKCEQNLGHDTMYWYKQDSKKFLKIMFSYNNKELIINETVPNRFSPKSPDKAHLNLHINSLELGDSAVYFCASSQDVRSRGGTEAFFGQGTRLTVV.

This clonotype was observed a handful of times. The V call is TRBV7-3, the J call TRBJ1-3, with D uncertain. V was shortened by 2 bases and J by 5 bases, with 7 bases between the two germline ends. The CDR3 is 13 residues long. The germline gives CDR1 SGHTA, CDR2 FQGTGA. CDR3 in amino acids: CASSLGPRNTIYF. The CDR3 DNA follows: TGTGCCAGCAGCTTAGGGCCCCGAAACACCATATATTTT.

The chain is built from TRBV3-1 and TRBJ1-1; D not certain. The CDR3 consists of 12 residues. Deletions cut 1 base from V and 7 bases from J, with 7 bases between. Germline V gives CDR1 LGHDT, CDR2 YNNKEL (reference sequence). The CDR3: CASSQGPGEAFF. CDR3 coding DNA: TGTGCCAGCAGCCAAGGGCCCGGTGAAGCTTTCTTT.

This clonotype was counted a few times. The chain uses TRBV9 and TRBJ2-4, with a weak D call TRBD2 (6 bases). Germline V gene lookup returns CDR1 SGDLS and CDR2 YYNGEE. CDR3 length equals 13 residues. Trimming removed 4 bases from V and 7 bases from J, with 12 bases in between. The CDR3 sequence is CASSPPAGNIQYF. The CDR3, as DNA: TGTGCCAGCAGCCCCCCCGCGGGGAACATTCAGTACTTC.

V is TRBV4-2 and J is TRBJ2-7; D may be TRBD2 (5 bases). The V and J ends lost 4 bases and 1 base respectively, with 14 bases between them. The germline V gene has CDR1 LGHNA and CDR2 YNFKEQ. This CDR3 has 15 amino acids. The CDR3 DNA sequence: TGTGCCAGCAGCCCGTCACTAGAACGGTCCTACGAGCAGTACTTC. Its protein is CASSPSLERSYEQYF.

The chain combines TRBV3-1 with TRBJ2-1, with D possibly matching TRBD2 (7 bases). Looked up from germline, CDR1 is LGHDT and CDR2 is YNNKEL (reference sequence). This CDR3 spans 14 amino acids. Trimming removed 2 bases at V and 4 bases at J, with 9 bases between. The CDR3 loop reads CASSQKGGYNEQFF. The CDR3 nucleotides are TGTGCCAGCAGCCAAAAGGGGGGGTACAATGAGCAGTTCTTC.

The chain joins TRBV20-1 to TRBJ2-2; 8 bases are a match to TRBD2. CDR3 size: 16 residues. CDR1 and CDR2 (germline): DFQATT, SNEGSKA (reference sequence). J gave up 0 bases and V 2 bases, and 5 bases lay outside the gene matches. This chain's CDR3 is CSARRAGGANTGELFF. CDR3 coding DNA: TGCAGTGCTAGAAGGGCGGGGGGCGCGAACACCGGGGAGCTGTTTTTT.

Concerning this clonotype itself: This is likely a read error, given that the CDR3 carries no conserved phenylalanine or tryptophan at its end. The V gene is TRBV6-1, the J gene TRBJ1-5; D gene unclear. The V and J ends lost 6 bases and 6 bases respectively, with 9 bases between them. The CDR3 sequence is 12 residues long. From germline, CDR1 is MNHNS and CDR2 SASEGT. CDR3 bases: TGTGCCAGCAGCGCCGGCAGTCAGCCCCAGCATCTT. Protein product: CASSAGSQPQHL.

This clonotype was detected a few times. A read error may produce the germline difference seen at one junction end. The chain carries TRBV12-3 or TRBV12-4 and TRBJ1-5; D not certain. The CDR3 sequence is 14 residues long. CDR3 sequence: CASSYGPSNPPQHF. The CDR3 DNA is TGTGCCAGCAGTTACGGGCCTTCTAATCCGCCCCAGCATTTT.